This is a list of T cell receptor beta chains from one sample in a study of T cells in localized non-small cell lung cancer. Clones were sequenced by immunoSEQ multiplex PCR, and TCRdb holds only the in-frame ones, with some missing. Of 28,000 or so clones detected, over 70% appear once; the ten largest clones hold approximately 10%. The sequences come from peripheral blood, collected before any cancer treatment. The receptors were sampled from a man between 40 and 70 years old with stage III squamous cell lung carcinoma. The conserved cysteine and the conserved F or W are not part of the CDR3 here.

j_call: TRBJ1-2
v_call: TRBV11-2
cdr3_aa: ASSLDQGGRGHYGYT

j_call: TRBJ2-1
v_call: TRBV2
cdr3_aa: ASNLAVRGEQF

j_call: TRBJ2-3
v_call: TRBV13
cdr3_aa: ASSLIDLGADTQY

j_call: TRBJ2-1
v_call: TRBV19
cdr3_aa: ASSIGGYEQF

j_call: TRBJ2-1
v_call: TRBV28
cdr3_aa: ASTTPMREPRGEQF

j_call: TRBJ2-4
v_call: TRBV5-1
cdr3_aa: ASRDPGGIQY

j_call: TRBJ2-1
v_call: TRBV6-5
cdr3_aa: ASTPGQAYNEQF

j_call: TRBJ2-5
v_call: TRBV30
cdr3_aa: AWSQFGGTLYQETQY

j_call: TRBJ1-5
v_call: TRBV27
cdr3_aa: ASKFTGMNQPQH

j_call: TRBJ2-2
v_call: TRBV6-5
cdr3_aa: ASSRLLTGELF

j_call: TRBJ1-2
v_call: TRBV30
cdr3_aa: AWRRLGTDYGYT

j_call: TRBJ1-1
v_call: TRBV2
cdr3_aa: ASSYDIPGTEAF

j_call: TRBJ2-1
v_call: TRBV13
cdr3_aa: ASSPVPPGVYNEQF

j_call: TRBJ2-5
v_call: TRBV14
cdr3_aa: ASSQVLRMGTQY

j_call: TRBJ2-1
v_call: TRBV28
cdr3_aa: ASSLPSKAPGKMKSYNEQF

j_call: TRBJ2-3
v_call: TRBV25-1
cdr3_aa: ASRGGADTQY

j_call: TRBJ1-1
v_call: TRBV19
cdr3_aa: ASSILTGSEAF

j_call: TRBJ2-1
v_call: TRBV6-5
cdr3_aa: ASSYLRGGREQF

j_call: TRBJ1-1
v_call: TRBV18
cdr3_aa: ASSRDGGITEAF

j_call: TRBJ2-3
v_call: TRBV5-1
cdr3_aa: ASSFGSTDTQY

j_call: .
v_call: TRBV4-2
cdr3_aa: ASSQERRSQELF

j_call: TRBJ2-1
v_call: TRBV9
cdr3_aa: ASSGTGEPYNEQF

j_call: TRBJ2-3
v_call: TRBV18
cdr3_aa: ASSWGLGTDTQY

j_call: TRBJ2-7
v_call: TRBV10-1
cdr3_aa: ASSDRFGVEQY

j_call: TRBJ2-5
v_call: TRBV12-5
cdr3_aa: ASGAGLLNGAETQY

j_call: TRBJ1-2
v_call: TRBV6-5
cdr3_aa: ASSYQDRDGYT

j_call: TRBJ2-5
v_call: TRBV30
cdr3_aa: ARRNGQGDETQY

j_call: TRBJ1-2
v_call: TRBV18
cdr3_aa: ASSPEGLANYGYT

j_call: TRBJ1-2
v_call: TRBV5-6
cdr3_aa: ASSFGQAGGYT

j_call: TRBJ2-2
v_call: TRBV2
cdr3_aa: ASSRDSTGELF

j_call: TRBJ1-3
v_call: TRBV19
cdr3_aa: ASSISPVSGNTIY

j_call: TRBJ2-5
v_call: TRBV11-2
cdr3_aa: ASSLLGGVGEETQY

j_call: TRBJ2-3
v_call: TRBV7-6
cdr3_aa: ASSLLSGTDTQY

j_call: TRBJ2-1
v_call: TRBV13
cdr3_aa: ASSRTGSSYNEQF

j_call: TRBJ2-1
v_call: TRBV30
cdr3_aa: AWSVTGGTSGRRF

j_call: TRBJ2-3
v_call: TRBV14
cdr3_aa: ASNGNTDTQY

j_call: TRBJ2-7
v_call: TRBV7-3
cdr3_aa: ASSILGGPGYEQY

j_call: TRBJ1-1
v_call: TRBV28
cdr3_aa: ASSLLPGGATEAF

j_call: TRBJ2-1
v_call: TRBV5-1
cdr3_aa: ASFPTGTSAYNEQF

j_call: TRBJ1-2
v_call: TRBV28
cdr3_aa: ASSSSHYGYT

j_call: TRBJ2-3
v_call: TRBV7-7
cdr3_aa: ASSPLGPDTQY

j_call: TRBJ1-5
v_call: TRBV6-1
cdr3_aa: ASSIGQGSNQPQH

j_call: TRBJ1-2
v_call: TRBV11-2
cdr3_aa: ASSRPTGRDYGYT

j_call: TRBJ1-1
v_call: TRBV6-6
cdr3_aa: ASTRQLNTEAF

j_call: TRBJ2-1
v_call: TRBV29-1
cdr3_aa: SVEEVGRIYEQF

j_call: TRBJ2-2
v_call: TRBV5-1
cdr3_aa: ASSFFLAGGFTGELF

j_call: TRBJ1-4
v_call: TRBV5-4
cdr3_aa: ASSFRETNEKLF